This entry lists 25 T cell receptor beta chains sequenced from one sample in a study of glioma-infiltrating T cells (dated by TCRdb to 2015 to 2016). TCRdb records Illumina MiSeq as the sequencer. The iRepertoire nested amplicon-rescue multiplex PCR (arm-PCR) platform was used to amplify TCR alpha and beta CDR3 regions from RNA. TCRdb applied fastp at Q25 and MiXCR to the public reads, then kept only in-frame beta chains. When rows share a CDR3 protein, they turn into one entry using the most common DNA and genes. The sample data list more than 300,000 distinct CDR3 sequences, and 41% of these were observed just once. The ten largest clones represent around 13% of the sample. Sequencing input: glioma tissue, nonneoplastic brain tissue, or PBMCs (not recorded which). The receptors stem from a human donor with low-grade glioma or glioblastoma, undergoing nonglioma brain surgery, or in good health (not recorded which).

Comments on this clonotype: A much larger clonotype is one base distant, so this may be a read error. The chain is built from TRBV27 and TRBJ1-1; 8 bases agree with TRBD1. Trimming cost V 7 bases and J 8 bases; bases outside gene matches: 9. CDR3 length: 13 residues. CDR1 MNHEY and CDR2 SMNVEV come from the germline V gene (reference sequence). In nucleotides, the CDR3 is TGTGCCAGCACGAACCAGGGGGCTCCGGAAGCTTTCTTT. Residues: CASTNQGAPEAFF.

V usage is TRBV5-4 and J usage is TRBJ2-7, with D possibly being TRBD1 (7 bases). Per the germline V gene, CDR1 is SGHNT and CDR2 is YYREEE (reference sequence). CDR3 length: 14 amino acids. V shed 7 bases and J shed 3 bases, with 17 bases lying between them. The CDR3 nucleotides read TGTGCCAGCGCTAGGGGGGACAGACTCTACGAGCAGTACTTC. This gives the protein CASARGDRLYEQYF.

The chain recombines TRBV7-2 with TRBJ2-5; tentative D call: TRBD2 (5 bases). Germline V lookup: CDR1 SGHTA, CDR2 FQGNSA. V lost 5 bases and J lost 0, with 16 bases in between. CDR3 length: 16 amino acids. The CDR3 loop reads CASSLVSGRNQETQYF. The CDR3 DNA is TGTGCCAGCAGCCTAGTCAGCGGACGCAACCAAGAGACCCAGTACTTC. The full variable domain, its missing parts supplied by reference TRBV7-2 and TRBJ2-5, is GAGVSQSPSNKVTEKGKDVELRCDPISGHTALYWYRQSLGQGLEFLIYFQGNSAPDKSGLPSDRFSAERTGGSVSTLTIQRTQQEDSAVYLCASSLVSGRNQETQYFGPGTRLLVL.

V and J are TRBV5-1 and TRBJ2-7, with D unresolved. The CDR3 consists of 13 residues. Germline CDR1 SGHRS, CDR2 YFSETQ. Deletions cut 4 bases from V and 6 bases from J, with 14 bases between. The CDR3 bases are TGCGCCAGCAGCAAGGGTCGAGGTTCCGAGCAGTACTTC. The encoded protein is CASSKGRGSEQYF.

Of note for this clonotype: At one end, the junction sequence differs from germline, possibly due to a read error. The chain employs TRBV20-1 and TRBJ1-2; 7 bases are a match to TRBD1. The CDR3 length is 13 residues. Germline-derived CDR1 and CDR2 are DFQATT and SNEGSKA (reference sequence). In nucleotides, the CDR3 is TGCAGTGCCAACAAACAGGGGTTCTATGGCTACAGCTTC. Protein product: CSANKQGFYGYSF.

This clonotype was seen many times. The chain couples TRBV20-1 to TRBJ2-3, with 10 bases that match TRBD2. Germline lookup yields CDR1 DFQATT and CDR2 SNEGSKA (reference sequence). The length of the CDR3 is 15 residues. Trimming cost V 0 bases and J 6 bases; bases outside gene matches: 6. The CDR3 bases are TGCAGTGCTAGAGACGATAGCGGGGGGTCCGATACGCAGTATTTT. Translated, it gives CSARDDSGGSDTQYF.

There are a few counts of this clonotype. V gene TRBV6-6 combines with J gene TRBJ1-5, with a weak D call TRBD1 (5 bases). V lost 0 bases and J lost 7, with 19 bases in between. The CDR3 covers 17 residues. CDR1 and CDR2 from the germline V gene are MNHNY and SVGAGI (reference sequence). This CDR3 is CASSYSSGIRGAQPQHF. The CDR3 DNA follows: TGTGCCAGCAGTTACTCGAGCGGGATAAGGGGAGCCCAGCCCCAGCATTTT.

Of note for this clonotype: At one boundary the junction diverges from the germline segment, which might be a read error. The chain is built from TRBV7-2 and TRBJ2-5, with D hard to call. Germline V gives CDR1 SGHTA, CDR2 FQGNSA. CDR3 length equals 16 residues. The CDR3 DNA sequence: TGTGCCAGCAGCACCCTCCGTTACAGAAAACAAGAGACCCGGTACTTC. Translated, it gives CASSTLRYRKQETRYF.

V usage is TRBV20-1 and J usage is TRBJ2-3, with TRBD1 identical over 10 bases. CDR1 is DFQATT, CDR2 SNEGSKA, per germline (reference sequence). The CDR3 is 14 residues long. The CDR3 sequence is CSVEPGQGPDTQYF. For the CDR3, the DNA is TGCAGCGTTGAACCGGGACAGGGGCCAGATACGCAGTATTTT.

The rearrangement links TRBV28 to TRBJ2-4; either TRBD1 or TRBD2 may fit D (5 bases each). The germline V and J ends were trimmed by 2 bases and 5 bases, with 10 bases remaining between them. Looked up from germline, CDR1 is MDHEN and CDR2 is SYDVKM. The CDR3 loop spans 14 amino acids. CDR3 sequence: CASSLVKGQNIQYF. Written as DNA, the CDR3 is TGTGCCAGCAGTTTAGTCAAGGGACAAAACATTCAGTACTTC.

This clonotype was counted only a few times. V gene TRBV6-1 combines with J gene TRBJ2-2; D gene uncertain. The CDR3 covers 15 residues. V was shortened by 7 bases and J by 5 bases, with 17 bases between the two germline ends. Germline values: CDR1 MNHNS, CDR2 SASEGT. The CDR3 here is CASKPSPLVTGELFF. CDR3 coding DNA: TGTGCCAGCAAACCAAGTCCGCTAGTTACCGGGGAGCTGTTTTTT.

This clonotype was observed a handful of times. The V and J genes are TRBV6-5 and TRBJ2-1; 14 positions match TRBD2. Germline CDR1 MNHEY, CDR2 SVGAGI. The V segment lost 6 bases and the J segment 8 bases; nucleotides outside the gene matches: 6. The CDR3 is 15 amino acids. The CDR3 spells CASSLGTSGRHEQFF. In nucleotides, the CDR3 is TGTGCCAGCAGCCTCGGGACTAGCGGGAGACATGAGCAGTTCTTC.

There are a few counts of this clonotype. The chain combines TRBV27 with TRBJ2-1; D is unclear. Trimming cost V 2 bases and J 2 bases, with 13 bases left between them. The CDR3 is made up of 16 amino acids. From germline, CDR1 is MNHEY and CDR2 SMNVEV (reference sequence). The CDR3 here is CASSLHSIPPYNEQFF. In DNA, the CDR3 is TGTGCCAGCAGTTTACACTCAATACCCCCCTACAATGAGCAGTTCTTC.

This clonotype has more than one count but fewer than ten. The gene calls are TRBV20-1 and TRBJ1-1; D uncertain. The V and J ends lost 0 bases and 1 base respectively, with 6 bases between them. Germline-derived CDR1 and CDR2 are DFQATT and SNEGSKA (reference sequence). This CDR3 spans 13 amino acids. CDR3: CSARDQTNTEAFF. Here the CDR3 DNA reads TGCAGTGCTAGAGACCAGACGAACACTGAAGCTTTCTTT.

This chain connects TRBV27 to TRBJ2-6, with no clear D. V lost 0 bases to trimming and J lost 3 bases, with 12 bases between them. There are 17 residues in the CDR3. Germline V gene sequence: CDR1 MNHEY, CDR2 SMNVEV (reference sequence). CDR3 in DNA: TGTGCCAGCAGTTTATCGGTCAGCAGGTATGGGGCCAACGTCCTGACTTTC. Its translation is CASSLSVSRYGANVLTF.

V is TRBV4-1 and J is TRBJ2-6; D call uncertain. Trimming took 4 bases from V and 0 from J, leaving 10 bases between them. Germline CDR1 reads MGHRA; CDR2 reads YSYEKL. This CDR3 is 16 amino acids long. The CDR3 is CASSPFPTSGANVLTF. The CDR3 DNA reads TGCGCCAGCAGCCCCTTTCCGACCTCTGGGGCCAACGTCCTGACTTTC.

For this clonotype: The germline gene is not matched at one end of the junction; a read error may be the cause. The V gene is TRBV13, the J gene TRBJ2-5; D unresolved. This CDR3 is 12 amino acids long. The germline V gene has CDR1 PRHDT and CDR2 FYEKMQ (reference sequence). The CDR3, as DNA: TGTGCCAGCAGCTTACAGCAAGAGACCCGGTACTTC. Protein: CASSLQQETRYF.

This clonotype was observed a handful of times. This may come from a read error, since a much larger clone is one base off. V and J are TRBV6-1 and TRBJ2-1, with D possibly called TRBD1 or TRBD2 (5 bases each). The CDR3 runs 15 residues. Germline CDR1 and CDR2: MNHNS and SASEGT. V gave up 6 bases and J gave up 0 bases, with 12 bases separating them. The CDR3 sequence is CASSPRAGSYNEQFF. The CDR3 region has the DNA TGTGCCAGCAGCCCCAGGGCGGGCTCCTACAATGAGCAGTTCTTC.

In this sample, this clonotype turned up a few times. The CDR3 bases are TGTGCCAGCAGTCCCCAGGGGGGTTTCAATGAGCAGTTCTTC. This sequence encodes CASSPQGGFNEQFF. V and J are TRBV12-3 or TRBV12-4 and TRBJ2-1; D might be TRBD1 (7 bases). There are 14 residues in the CDR3. The V end lost 5 bases, the J end lost 6 bases, and 14 bases lay between the germline ends.

This clonotype was detected many times. The chain combines TRBV15 with TRBJ2-7, with D maybe TRBD2 (5 bases). Germline V gene lookup returns CDR1 LNHNV and CDR2 YYDKDF (reference sequence). This CDR3 contains 13 residues. The V end lost 5 bases, the J end lost 6 bases, and 14 bases lay between the germline ends. In DNA, the CDR3 is TGTGCCACCAGCCTCCCCCTGGGAGCCGAGCAGTACTTC. Its translation is CATSLPLGAEQYF.

This clonotype was observed a handful of times. V usage is TRBV5-1 and J usage is TRBJ2-1; D is unclear. V was cut by 0 bases and J by 5 bases, with 12 bases left in between. The V gene's germline CDR1 is SGHRS and CDR2 YFSETQ. This CDR3 region has 15 residues. This CDR3 is CASSLAATANNEQFF. The CDR3, as DNA: TGCGCCAGCAGCTTGGCCGCGACTGCAAACAATGAGCAGTTCTTC.

The chain carries TRBV28 and TRBJ2-3; 8 positions agree with TRBD1. J lost 1 base, V lost 5 bases, and 8 bases had no gene match. The germline CDR1 and CDR2 sequences are MDHEN and SYDVKM. The CDR3 covers 16 residues. CDR3 coding DNA: TGTGCCAGCAGTACTACAGGGGGACCCGGCACAGATACGCAGTATTTT. Translated: CASSTTGGPGTDTQYF.

In the case of this clonotype: A much larger clone sits a single nucleotide away, making a read error possible. The rearrangement links TRBV28 to TRBJ1-5, with 7 bases aligning to TRBD1. Germline V CDR1 and CDR2: MDHEN, SYDVKM. The CDR3 runs to 15 residues. After removal of 5 bases from V and 5 bases from J, the junction contained 9 bases not matched to a gene. The CDR3 protein is CASSSGQAGDQPQHF. The DNA of the CDR3 is TGTGCCAGCAGTAGCGGACAGGCAGGCGATCAGCCCCAGCATTTT.

This clonotype was observed at least ten times. The chain recombines TRBV15 with TRBJ1-2; D might be TRBD1 (5 bases). The CDR3 contains 12 residues. Between the trimmed V and J ends, which lost 5 bases and 8 bases, there was a span of 12 bases. Germline values: CDR1 LNHNV, CDR2 YYDKDF (reference sequence). CDR3 residues: CATSYRGIGYTF. DNA of the CDR3: TGTGCCACCAGCTATAGGGGTATCGGCTACACCTTC.

The gene calls are TRBV3-1 and TRBJ2-1; no firm D call. The germline V and J ends were trimmed by 3 bases and 12 bases, with 12 bases remaining between them. Germline lookup yields CDR1 LGHDT and CDR2 YNNKEL (reference sequence). The CDR3 contains 12 residues. As DNA, the CDR3 is TGTGCCAGCAGCCAGGAAAGAGGACCGCAGTTCTTC. Protein product: CASSQERGPQFF.